Sequencing of this TCR beta chain was carried out in a study of blood T cell repertoires in COVID-19. Overall study: T cells, B-cell-depleted T cells, or PBMCs supplied cDNA or gDNA.

Germline V gene sequence: CDR1 MNHEY, CDR2 SMNVEV (reference sequence). The CDR3 is 16 amino acids. Losses at the gene ends were 2 bases for V and 2 bases for J; bases not matched to a gene: 3. Some clones are missing from TCRdb's copy, which holds only in-frame ones; the method was immunoSEQ multiplex PCR. The repertoire consists of some 110,000 clones, with 92% occurring once and the leading ten covering around 2%. Source material: peripheral blood. This chain connects TRBV27 to TRBJ2-3; the match to TRBD2 covers 11 bases. The sequence was obtained from a man over 45 with COVID-19, enrolled during active disease. The CDR3 coding sequence is TGTGCCAGCAGTTTAGCACTAGCGGGGGCCACAGATACGCAGTATTTT. Translation: CASSLALAGATDTQYF.